The present T cell receptor beta chain was sequenced within a study of blood T cell repertoires in COVID-19. Across the whole study: Samples representing acute and convalescent COVID-19 were sourced from the United States, Italy and Spain.

V was shortened by 4 bases and J by 4 bases, with 10 bases between the two germline ends. CDR3 size: 13 residues. Germline V CDR1 and CDR2: LNHDA, SQIVND (reference sequence). In terms of age and location, participants ranged from roughly 18 to 95 years and lived in about two dozen US areas. Measured with immunoSEQ multiplex PCR; TCRdb has only the in-frame clones, and not every one. This sample has 200,000 to 250,000 clones; around 86% occur once, and the top ten carry 8.5% to 10%. Sequencing was performed on PBMCs or T cells enriched from blood (not recorded which). The sequence derives from a woman in her fifties or sixties with acute COVID-19. V gene TRBV19 combines with J gene TRBJ1-2; D is possibly TRBD1 (5 bases). In nucleotides, the CDR3 is TGTGCCAGTAGTAAAGGACATTTCTATGGCTACACCTTC. Its translation is CASSKGHFYGYTF.